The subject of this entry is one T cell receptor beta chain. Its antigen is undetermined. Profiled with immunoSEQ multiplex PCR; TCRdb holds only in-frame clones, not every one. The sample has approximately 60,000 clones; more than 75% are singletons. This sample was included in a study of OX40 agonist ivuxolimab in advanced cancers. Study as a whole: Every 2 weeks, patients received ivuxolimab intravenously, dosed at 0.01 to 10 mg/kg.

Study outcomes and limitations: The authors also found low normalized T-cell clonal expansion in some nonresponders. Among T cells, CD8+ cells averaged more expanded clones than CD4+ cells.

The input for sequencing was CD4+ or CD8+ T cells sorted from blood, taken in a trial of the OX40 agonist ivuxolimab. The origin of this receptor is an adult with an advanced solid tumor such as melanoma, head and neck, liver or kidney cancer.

The CDR3 bases are TGTGCCAGCAGCCAACATAGAGGACTCGCGACCGGGTACAATGAGCAGTTCTTC. It translates to CASSQHRGLATGYNEQFF. The chain combines TRBV14 with TRBJ2-1; TRBD2 is a possible D gene (5 bases). CDR3 length: 18 residues. CDR1 is SGHDN, CDR2 FVKESK, per germline. The V and J ends lost 2 bases and 4 bases respectively, with 21 bases between them. The whole variable domain, filled in from reference TRBV14 and TRBJ2-1, reads EAGVTQFPSHSVIEKGQTVTLRCDPISGHDNLYWYRRVMGKEIKFLLHFVKESKQDESGMPNNRFLAERTGGTYSTLKVQPAELEDSGVYFCASSQHRGLATGYNEQFFGPGTRLTVL.